A selection of T cell receptor beta chains follows, all from one sample in a study of OX40 agonist ivuxolimab in advanced cancers. Generated by immunoSEQ multiplex PCR, the TCRdb table keeps only in-frame clones and is missing some. The data show 72,000 or so clones, about 84% seen once. Sequenced material: CD4+ or CD8+ T cells sorted from blood, taken in a trial of the OX40 agonist ivuxolimab. Receptors were obtained from an adult with an advanced solid tumor such as melanoma, head and neck, liver or kidney cancer. The CDR3 runs from the conserved cysteine through the conserved F or W. A D gene is named only where the DNA matches it firmly. Clone sizes are given selectively: once, few, many, or a class where the clone is expanded.

J gene: TRBJ2-5; V gene: TRBV5-1; clone size: -; D gene: TRBD1; CDR3 DNA: TGCGCCAGCAGTTTACAGGGGCTACAAGAGACCCAGTACTTC; CDR3 protein: CASSLQGLQETQYF
J gene: TRBJ1-2; V gene: TRBV4-2; clone size: -; D gene: TRBD1; CDR3 DNA: TGTGCCAGCAGCCAAGAATGGGACAGTGACTATGGCTACACCTTC; CDR3 protein: CASSQEWDSDYGYTF
J gene: TRBJ2-7; V gene: TRBV2; clone size: few; D gene: -; CDR3 DNA: TGTGCCAGCGGTTATGCGGGCGAGCAGTACTTC; CDR3 protein: CASGYAGEQYF
J gene: TRBJ2-1; V gene: TRBV27; clone size: -; D gene: TRBD2; CDR3 DNA: TGTGCCAGCAGTACCCAAATCGGGACTAGCGGGGGCCACAGCTCCTACAATGAGCAGTTCTTC; CDR3 protein: CASSTQIGTSGGHSSYNEQFF
J gene: TRBJ2-3; V gene: TRBV9; clone size: -; D gene: -; CDR3 DNA: TGTGCCAGCAGCGTAGACGGTACTCAGGGAGATACGCAGTATTTT; CDR3 protein: CASSVDGTQGDTQYF
J gene: TRBJ1-5; V gene: TRBV5-8; clone size: -; D gene: TRBD1; CDR3 DNA: TGTGCCAGCAGCAGAACTCCAGGGGGGCTTAGCAATCAGCCCCAGCATTTT; CDR3 protein: CASSRTPGGLSNQPQHF
J gene: TRBJ2-7; V gene: TRBV29-1; clone size: -; D gene: -; CDR3 DNA: TGCAGCGTTGTCCGTGAGTTGGGGGGTTTCTACGAGCAGTACTTC; CDR3 protein: CSVVRELGGFYEQYF
J gene: TRBJ1-4; V gene: TRBV6-1; clone size: medium-sized; D gene: -; CDR3 DNA: TGTGCCAGCAGCCGGGACGTCAATGAAAAACTGTTTTTT; CDR3 protein: CASSRDVNEKLFF
J gene: TRBJ1-5; V gene: TRBV2; clone size: -; D gene: -; CDR3 DNA: TGTGCCAGCAACTTCATGAGTGGCAATCAGCCCCAGCATTTT; CDR3 protein: CASNFMSGNQPQHF
J gene: TRBJ2-5; V gene: TRBV11-3; clone size: -; D gene: -; CDR3 DNA: TGTGCCAGCAGCGCCCGACAGTTGGAGACCCAGTACTTC; CDR3 protein: CASSARQLETQYF
J gene: TRBJ1-1; V gene: TRBV7-9; clone size: -; D gene: -; CDR3 DNA: TGTGCCAGCAGCTTACTGTCCCGGAACACTGAAGCTTTCTTT; CDR3 protein: CASSLLSRNTEAFF
J gene: TRBJ1-1; V gene: TRBV21-1; clone size: few; D gene: -; CDR3 DNA: TGTGCCAGCAGCAAAGGGAGGGTTGATAGCGTGAACACTGAAGCTTTCTTT; CDR3 protein: CASSKGRVDSVNTEAFF
J gene: TRBJ1-5; V gene: TRBV7-9; clone size: -; D gene: TRBD1; CDR3 DNA: TGTGCCAGCAGCCTGGGGACAGGGGGCAAAAATCAGCCCCAGCATTTT; CDR3 protein: CASSLGTGGKNQPQHF
J gene: TRBJ2-7; V gene: TRBV5-4; clone size: few; D gene: TRBD1; CDR3 DNA: TGTGCCAGCAGGACCGGGACAGGGGGCTTCTACGAGCAGTACTTC; CDR3 protein: CASRTGTGGFYEQYF
J gene: TRBJ2-5; V gene: TRBV7-2; clone size: -; D gene: -; CDR3 DNA: TGTGCCAGCGGCTCAGTGATGGGAGGAGAGACCCAGTACTTC; CDR3 protein: CASGSVMGGETQYF